This TCR beta chain was identified during a study of identical twins. Study-wide findings and caveats: Modelling approaches yielded underestimates of out-of-frame TCR alpha sharing between monozygotic twins.

This clonotype was detected only a few times. Its antigen remains unknown. Everyone who donated was a healthy Caucasian. V dropped 5 bases and J dropped 8 bases, with 24 bases sitting between them. This CDR3 has 16 amino acids. From germline, CDR1 is SGHVS and CDR2 FQNEAQ. A universal primer site came from template switching; cDNA carried unique molecular identifiers. From the 5' RACE reads, TCRdb called clonotypes with MiXCR, one entry per CDR3 protein. The sample lists 420,000 or so distinct CDR3 sequences; around a sixth were seen once. This clonotype originated in a man between 50 and 59 years old in good health. The chain has TRBV7-8 and TRBJ1-2; D unclear. Input material: naive T cells sorted from blood. CDR3 bases: TGTGCCAGCAGCCGCGGACCAAGCACCGGACGATGGGGCTACACCTTC. It encodes CASSRGPSTGRWGYTF.